This T cell receptor (beta chain) was documented in a study of control samples from healthy donors and cancer patients (dated by TCRdb to the early 2020s). Library creation used the immunoSEQ multiplex PCR assay. TCRdb holds this immuneACCESS table with in-frame rearrangements only. Some clones are missing; in checked studies, unresolved V genes explain under half, and the rest has no known cause. This sample comprises about 98,000 clones, roughly four fifths of them detected only once. The ten biggest clones cover 2% to 2.5% of the sample. The CDR3 numbers 16 residues from cysteine through phenylalanine. The read is trimmed to its CDR3 DNA, 48 bases read in frame from base 1. V is clipped by 4 bases and J by 3 bases, and the sequence between their germline boundaries is 17 bases long. CDR1 and CDR2, per the germline V gene (reference sequence), are LGHDT and YNNKEL. Concerning this clone: Its antigen is not yet known. The record has no base qualities; no much larger clone is one base away.

Recombination joined TRBV3-1 (or the pseudogene TRBV3-2) with TRBJ2-3; TRBD2 might be the D gene, on 6 matching bases. The origin of this receptor is a man between 60 and 75 years old in good health. What was sequenced was blood. The CDR3 reads CASSRSPIGRTDTQYF. The nucleotide sequence reads TGTGCCAGCAGCCGAAGTCCCATCGGGAGAACAGATACGCAGTATTTT.